These T cell receptor beta chains were read from a single sample in a study of OX40 agonist ivuxolimab in advanced cancers. Repertoires were generated with immunoSEQ multiplex PCR, while TCRdb's copy carries only in-frame clones and drops some. In the table there are about 69,000 clones, around 87% of which are singletons. Sequences were derived from CD4+ or CD8+ T cells sorted from blood, sampled in a trial of the OX40 agonist ivuxolimab. The receptors originated from an adult with an advanced solid tumor such as melanoma, head and neck, liver or kidney cancer. CDR3s include the opening cysteine and the closing phenylalanine or tryptophan. The D gene is left open where the match is weak. Size is omitted from some rows. Given values are once, few, many or a class for expanded clones.

V	J	size	D	CDR3	DNA
TRBV7-2	TRBJ2-7	NA	TRBD1	CASSTGGWATYEQYF	TGTGCCAGCAGCACAGGGGGGTGGGCCACCTACGAGCAGTACTTC
TRBV19	TRBJ2-5	NA	TRBD2	CASSIDPGGRETQYF	TGTGCCAGTAGTATAGATCCGGGGGGACGGGAGACCCAGTACTTC
TRBV6-5	TRBJ2-7	once	TRBD2	CASSYAGTSPYEQYF	TGTGCCAGCAGTTACGCTGGGACTAGCCCCTACGAGCAGTACTTC
TRBV7-9	TRBJ2-3	NA	NA	CASSNRDSTDTQYF	TGTGCCAGCAGCAACCGGGACAGCACAGATACGCAGTATTTT
TRBV19	TRBJ2-2	NA	TRBD1	CASSTGQGDTGELFF	TGTGCCAGTAGTACCGGACAGGGGGACACCGGGGAGCTGTTTTTT
TRBV9	TRBJ2-5	NA	TRBD1	CASSQTGARVETQYF	TGTGCCAGCAGCCAAACAGGGGCTAGAGTAGAGACCCAGTACTTC
TRBV11-3	TRBJ2-1	NA	NA	CASSGGGPAYNEQFF	TGTGCCAGCAGCGGCGGGGGCCCGGCGTACAATGAGCAGTTCTTC
TRBV19	TRBJ2-6	once	TRBD1	CASSPTPGQGSSGTGANVLTF	TGTGCCAGTAGCCCTACACCGGGACAGGGGTCTTCAGGGACTGGGGCCAACGTCCTGACTTTC
TRBV6-4	TRBJ2-1	NA	NA	CASSGDAGNEQFF	TGTGCCAGCAGTGGGGACGCGGGCAATGAGCAGTTCTTC
TRBV28	TRBJ2-1	NA	NA	CASSLSGALTYNEQFF	TGTGCCAGCAGTTTATCGGGGGCCCTCACCTACAATGAGCAGTTCTTC
TRBV7-3	TRBJ2-1	NA	TRBD2	CASRPSGRAVEQFF	TGTGCCAGCAGGCCTAGCGGGAGGGCCGTTGAGCAGTTCTTC
TRBV5-1	TRBJ2-3	NA	NA	CASSSGLRGASTDTQYF	TGCGCCAGCAGCTCCGGTCTGAGGGGAGCTAGCACAGATACGCAGTATTTT
TRBV4-3	TRBJ2-7	NA	TRBD2	CASRVTSGSHYEQYF	TGCGCCAGCCGAGTGACTAGCGGGAGTCACTACGAGCAGTACTTC
TRBV5-1	TRBJ1-3	once	TRBD1	CASSPGQSSGNTIYF	TGCGCCAGCAGCCCGGGACAGAGCTCTGGAAACACCATATATTTT
TRBV13	TRBJ2-7	NA	TRBD1	CASSYPLSTGGLYEQYF	TGTGCCAGCAGCTACCCCCTCTCGACAGGGGGCTTGTACGAGCAGTACTTC
TRBV2	TRBJ2-7	NA	TRBD2	CASKSSGIYEQYF	TGTGCCAGCAAATCTAGCGGGATCTACGAGCAGTACTTC
TRBV4-3	TRBJ2-1	NA	NA	CASSKQGISYNEQFF	TGCGCCAGCAGCAAACAAGGGATCTCCTACAATGAGCAGTTCTTC
TRBV10-3	TRBJ2-5	NA	NA	CAISANPSGEETQYF	TGTGCCATCAGTGCGAATCCTTCGGGGGAAGAGACCCAGTACTTC
TRBV19	TRBJ1-1	NA	NA	CASNRVHTEAFF	TGTGCCAGTAACCGGGTTCACACTGAAGCTTTCTTT
TRBV7-2	TRBJ2-3	NA	TRBD2	CASSLAGGGGRDTQYF	TGTGCCAGCAGCTTAGCCGGGGGGGGAGGAAGAGATACGCAGTATTTT
TRBV5-1	TRBJ2-1	NA	TRBD2	CASSLGTSGNEQFF	TGCGCCAGCAGCTTGGGGACTAGCGGAAATGAGCAGTTCTTC
TRBV4-3	TRBJ2-3	NA	TRBD1	CASSQQDRAQGTQYF	TGCGCCAGCAGCCAACAGGACAGGGCCCAAGGCACGCAGTATTTT
TRBV18	TRBJ2-7	few	NA	CASSPGYEQYF	TGTGCCAGCTCACCAGGCTACGAGCAGTACTTC
TRBV7-3	TRBJ2-1	NA	TRBD1	CASSETGGKNEQFF	TGTGCCAGCAGCGAAACAGGGGGAAAGAATGAGCAGTTCTTC
TRBV4-1	TRBJ2-6	once	NA	CASSQRWQARFSGANVLTF	TGCGCCAGCAGCCAACGGTGGCAGGCCAGGTTCTCTGGGGCCAACGTCCTGACTTTC
TRBV7-2	TRBJ2-7	NA	NA	CASSLLLALSYEQYF	TGTGCCAGCAGCTTATTACTAGCCCTTTCCTACGAGCAGTACTTC